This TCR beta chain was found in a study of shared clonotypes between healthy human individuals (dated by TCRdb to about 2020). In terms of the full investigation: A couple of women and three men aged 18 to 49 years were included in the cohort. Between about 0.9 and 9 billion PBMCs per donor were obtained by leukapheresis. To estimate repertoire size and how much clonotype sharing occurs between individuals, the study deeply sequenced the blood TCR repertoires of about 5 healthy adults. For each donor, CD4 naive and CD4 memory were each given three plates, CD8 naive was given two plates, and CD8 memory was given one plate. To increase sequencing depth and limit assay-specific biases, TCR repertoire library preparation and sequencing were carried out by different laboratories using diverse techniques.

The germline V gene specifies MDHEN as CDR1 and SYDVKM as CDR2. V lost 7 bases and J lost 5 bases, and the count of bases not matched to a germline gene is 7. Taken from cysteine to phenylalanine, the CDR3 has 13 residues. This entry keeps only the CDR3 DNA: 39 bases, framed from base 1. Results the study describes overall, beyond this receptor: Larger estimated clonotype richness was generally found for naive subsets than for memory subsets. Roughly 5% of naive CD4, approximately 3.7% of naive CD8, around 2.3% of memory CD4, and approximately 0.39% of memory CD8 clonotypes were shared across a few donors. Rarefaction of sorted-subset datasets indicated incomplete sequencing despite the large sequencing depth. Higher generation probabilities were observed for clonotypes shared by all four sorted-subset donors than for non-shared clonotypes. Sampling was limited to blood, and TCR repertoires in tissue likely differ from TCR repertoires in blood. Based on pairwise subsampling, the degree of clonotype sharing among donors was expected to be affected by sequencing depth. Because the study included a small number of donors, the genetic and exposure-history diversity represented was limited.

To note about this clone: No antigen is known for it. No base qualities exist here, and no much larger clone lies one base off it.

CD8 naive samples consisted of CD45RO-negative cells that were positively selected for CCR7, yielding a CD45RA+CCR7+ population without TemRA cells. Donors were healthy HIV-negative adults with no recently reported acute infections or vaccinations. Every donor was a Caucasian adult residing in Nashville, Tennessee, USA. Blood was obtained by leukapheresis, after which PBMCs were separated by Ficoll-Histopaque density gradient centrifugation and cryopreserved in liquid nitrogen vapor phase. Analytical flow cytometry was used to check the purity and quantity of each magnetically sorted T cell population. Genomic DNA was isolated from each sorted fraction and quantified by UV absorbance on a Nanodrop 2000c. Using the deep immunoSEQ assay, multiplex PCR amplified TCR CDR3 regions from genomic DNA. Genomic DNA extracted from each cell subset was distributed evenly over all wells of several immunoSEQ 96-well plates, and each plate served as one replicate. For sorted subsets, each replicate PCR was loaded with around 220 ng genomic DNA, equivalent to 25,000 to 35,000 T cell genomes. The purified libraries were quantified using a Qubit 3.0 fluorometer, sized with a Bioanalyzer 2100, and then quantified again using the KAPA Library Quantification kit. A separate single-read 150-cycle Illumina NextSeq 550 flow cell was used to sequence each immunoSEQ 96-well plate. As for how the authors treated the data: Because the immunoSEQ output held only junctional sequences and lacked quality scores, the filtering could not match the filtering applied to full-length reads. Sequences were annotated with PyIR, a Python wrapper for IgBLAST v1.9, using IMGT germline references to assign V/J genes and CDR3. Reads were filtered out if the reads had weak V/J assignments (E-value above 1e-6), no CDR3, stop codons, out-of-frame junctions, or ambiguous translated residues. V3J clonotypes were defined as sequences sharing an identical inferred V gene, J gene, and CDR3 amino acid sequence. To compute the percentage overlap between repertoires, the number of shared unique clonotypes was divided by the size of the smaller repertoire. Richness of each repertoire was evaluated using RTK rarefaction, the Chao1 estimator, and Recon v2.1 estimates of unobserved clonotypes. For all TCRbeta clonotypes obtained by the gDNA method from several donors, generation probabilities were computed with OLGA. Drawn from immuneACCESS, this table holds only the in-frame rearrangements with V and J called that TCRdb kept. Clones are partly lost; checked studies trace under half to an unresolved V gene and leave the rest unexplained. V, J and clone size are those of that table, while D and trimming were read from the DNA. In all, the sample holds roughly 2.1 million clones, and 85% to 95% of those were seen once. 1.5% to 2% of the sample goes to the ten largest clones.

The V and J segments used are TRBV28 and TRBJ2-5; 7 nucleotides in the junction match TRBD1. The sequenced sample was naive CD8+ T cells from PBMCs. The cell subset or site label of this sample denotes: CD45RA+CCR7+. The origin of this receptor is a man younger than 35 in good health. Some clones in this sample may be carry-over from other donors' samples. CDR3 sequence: CASTLDRFETQYF. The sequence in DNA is TGTGCCAGCACCCTGGACAGGTTCGAGACCCAGTACTTC.